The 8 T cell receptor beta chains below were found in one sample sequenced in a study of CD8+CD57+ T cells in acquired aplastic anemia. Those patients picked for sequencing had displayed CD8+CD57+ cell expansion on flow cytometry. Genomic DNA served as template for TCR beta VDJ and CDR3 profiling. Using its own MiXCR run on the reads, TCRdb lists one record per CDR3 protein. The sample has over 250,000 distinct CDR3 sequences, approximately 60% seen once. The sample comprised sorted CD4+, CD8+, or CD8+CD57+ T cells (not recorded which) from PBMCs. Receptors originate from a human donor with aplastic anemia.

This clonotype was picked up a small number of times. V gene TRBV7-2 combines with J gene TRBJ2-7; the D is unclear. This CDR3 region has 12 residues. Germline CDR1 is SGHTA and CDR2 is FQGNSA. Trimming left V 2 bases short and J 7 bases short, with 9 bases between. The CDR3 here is CASSLLVREQYF. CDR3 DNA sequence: TGTGCCAGCAGCTTATTGGTCAGGGAGCAGTACTTC.

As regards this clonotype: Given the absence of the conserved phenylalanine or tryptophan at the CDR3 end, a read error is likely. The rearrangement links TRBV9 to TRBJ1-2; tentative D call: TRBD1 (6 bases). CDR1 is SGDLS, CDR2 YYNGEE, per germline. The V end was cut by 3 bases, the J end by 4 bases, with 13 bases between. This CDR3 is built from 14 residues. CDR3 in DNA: TGTGCCAGCAGCGAGGGGGAGGGACGCTATGGCTACACCGTC. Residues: CASSEGEGRYGYTV.

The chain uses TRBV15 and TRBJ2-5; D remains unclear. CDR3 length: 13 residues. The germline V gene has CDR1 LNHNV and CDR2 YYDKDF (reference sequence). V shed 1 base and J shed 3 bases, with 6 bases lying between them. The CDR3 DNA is TGTGCCACCAGCAGAGCACAGAAAGAGACCCAGTACTTC. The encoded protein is CATSRAQKETQYF. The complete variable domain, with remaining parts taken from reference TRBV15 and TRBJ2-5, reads DAMVIQNPRYQVTQFGKPVTLSCSQTLNHNVMYWYQQKSSQAPKLLFHYYDKDFNNEADTPDNFQSRRPNTSFCFLDIRSPGLGDTAMYLCATSRAQKETQYFGPGTRLLVL.

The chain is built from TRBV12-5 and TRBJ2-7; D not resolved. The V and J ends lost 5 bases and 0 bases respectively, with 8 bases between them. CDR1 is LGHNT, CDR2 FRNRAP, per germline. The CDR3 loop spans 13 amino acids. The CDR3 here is CASGPQVSYEQYF. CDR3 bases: TGTGCTAGTGGTCCGCAGGTCTCCTACGAGCAGTACTTC.

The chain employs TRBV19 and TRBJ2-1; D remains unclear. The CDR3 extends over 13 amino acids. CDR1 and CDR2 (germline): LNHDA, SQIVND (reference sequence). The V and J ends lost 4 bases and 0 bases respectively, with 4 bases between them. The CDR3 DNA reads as TGTGCCAGTAGTACTAGCTCCTACAATGAGCAGTTCTTC. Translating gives CASSTSSYNEQFF.

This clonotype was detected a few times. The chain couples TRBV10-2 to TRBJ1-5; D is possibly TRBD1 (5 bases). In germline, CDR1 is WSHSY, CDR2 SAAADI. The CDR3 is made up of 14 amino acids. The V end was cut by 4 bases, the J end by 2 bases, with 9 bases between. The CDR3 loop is CASSGLGGNQPQHF. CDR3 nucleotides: TGCGCCAGCAGTGGTTTAGGGGGCAATCAGCCCCAGCATTTT.

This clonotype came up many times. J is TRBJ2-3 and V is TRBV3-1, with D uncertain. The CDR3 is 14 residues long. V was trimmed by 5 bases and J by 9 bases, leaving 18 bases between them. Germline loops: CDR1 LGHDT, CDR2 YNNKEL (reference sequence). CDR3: CASSSRPYDGTQYF. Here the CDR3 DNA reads TGTGCCAGCAGCTCTCGGCCATATGATGGCACGCAGTATTTT.

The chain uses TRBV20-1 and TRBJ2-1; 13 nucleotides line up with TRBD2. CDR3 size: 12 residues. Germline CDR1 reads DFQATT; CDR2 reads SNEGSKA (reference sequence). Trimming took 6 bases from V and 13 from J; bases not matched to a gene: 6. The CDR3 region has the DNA TGCAGTGCAACTAGCGGGAGGGCTCCACAGTTCTTC. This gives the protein CSATSGRAPQFF.